A selection of T cell receptor beta chains follows, all from one sample in a study of blood T cell repertoires in COVID-19. Data came from immunoSEQ multiplex PCR; TCRdb stores just in-frame clones and leaves some out. The table lists just under 350,000 clones, more than 70% of them singletons, with approximately 3.1% in the top ten. The sequencing input was peripheral blood. The receptors shown here come from a man aged 25-45 years with active or convalescent COVID-19. CDR3s include the opening cysteine and the closing phenylalanine or tryptophan. A D gene is named only where the DNA matches it firmly. The size field is filled for only some rows; it gives once, few, many or a size class.

j_call	v_call	clone_size	d_call	cdr3_aa	cdr3_nt
TRBJ2-3	TRBV6-5	NA	NA	CASPRASGTDTQYF	TGTGCCAGCCCCCGGGCTAGCGGCACAGATACGCAGTATTTT
TRBJ1-1	TRBV6-5	NA	TRBD1	CASRRQGNTEAFF	TGTGCCAGCAGGCGACAGGGAAACACTGAAGCTTTCTTT
TRBJ1-1	TRBV6-5	NA	NA	CASRPRGGNTEAFF	TGTGCCAGCAGACCAAGGGGAGGGAACACTGAAGCTTTCTTT
TRBJ1-6	TRBV6-6	NA	NA	CASSYSLGSPLHF	TGTGCCAGCAGTTACTCACTAGGGTCACCCCTCCACTTT
TRBJ1-5	TRBV6-5	NA	NA	CASKRGSSQPQHF	TGTGCCAGCAAAAGGGGTAGTAGTCAGCCCCAGCATTTT
TRBJ2-5	TRBV28	NA	TRBD1	CASEGQQETQYF	TGTGCCAGCGAGGGACAGCAAGAGACCCAGTACTTC
TRBJ2-1	TRBV7-2	NA	TRBD2	CASSLVTSGRSHNEQFF	TGTGCCAGCAGCTTAGTTACTAGCGGGAGATCACACAATGAGCAGTTCTTC
TRBJ2-1	TRBV5-1	NA	TRBD2	CASSGLANNEQFF	TGCGCCAGCAGCGGACTAGCTAACAATGAGCAGTTCTTC
TRBJ1-2	TRBV12-3/TRBV12-4	NA	NA	CASTLRRGYGYTF	TGTGCCAGCACCTTGAGGAGAGGCTATGGCTACACCTTC
TRBJ2-3	TRBV18	NA	TRBD2	CASSRITGTSGGTDTQYF	TGTGCCAGCTCACGAATAACCGGGACTAGCGGGGGAACAGATACGCAGTATTTT
TRBJ2-5	TRBV4-3	NA	TRBD2	CASSHGEGYLRETQYF	TGCGCCAGCAGCCACGGGGAGGGCTATCTCCGCGAGACCCAGTACTTC
TRBJ2-7	TRBV6-6	NA	NA	CASSPPRGGREQYF	TGTGCCAGCAGTCCCCCTAGGGGGGGGCGCGAGCAGTACTTC
TRBJ1-3	TRBV4-3	NA	NA	CASSQVFDIRSGNTIYF	TGCGCCAGCAGCCAAGTCTTCGACATTCGCTCTGGAAACACCATATATTTT
TRBJ2-5	TRBV6-2/TRBV6-3	NA	NA	CASSYTSGDGGLHQETQYF	TGTGCCAGCAGTTACACCTCGGGGGACGGGGGACTCCACCAAGAGACCCAGTACTTC
TRBJ2-7	TRBV7-6	NA	TRBD1	CASSFSGGANGEQYF	TGTGCCAGCAGCTTTTCAGGGGGAGCCAATGGAGAGCAGTACTTC
TRBJ2-5	TRBV11-2	once	TRBD1	CASGKGAQETQYF	TGTGCCAGCGGCAAGGGGGCCCAAGAGACCCAGTACTTC
TRBJ1-1	TRBV9	few	NA	CASSVGPRSGRGGWTEAFF	TGTGCCAGCAGCGTAGGGCCCCGGTCGGGCCGGGGTGGGTGGACTGAAGCTTTCTTT
TRBJ2-7	TRBV5-1	NA	NA	CASSSEGHYEQYF	TGCGCCAGCAGCAGCGAGGGACATTACGAGCAGTACTTC
TRBJ1-2	TRBV3-1/TRBV3-2	NA	NA	CASSQGQDFYGYTF	TGTGCCAGCAGCCAAGGGCAGGACTTTTACGGCTACACCTTC
TRBJ1-1	TRBV7-3	NA	NA	CASSAGFEAFF	TGTGCCAGCAGCGCAGGGTTTGAAGCTTTCTTT
TRBJ2-7	TRBV19	NA	NA	CASSLRRGRDEQYF	TGTGCCAGTAGTCTACGACGGGGAAGGGACGAGCAGTACTTC
TRBJ2-5	TRBV7-9	NA	NA	CASSSIGSGETQYF	TGTGCCAGCAGCTCTATCGGGTCCGGAGAGACCCAGTACTTC
TRBJ1-6	TRBV11-1	NA	NA	CASSLFRDTLSPLHF	TGTGCCAGCAGCTTGTTTCGGGACACCTTGTCACCCCTCCACTTT
TRBJ2-2	TRBV7-9	many	TRBD1	CASSPGTGSTGELFF	TGTGCCAGCAGCCCTGGGACAGGGTCCACCGGGGAGCTGTTTTTT
TRBJ1-4	TRBV5-1	NA	NA	CASSLEESNEKLFF	TGCGCCAGCAGCTTGGAAGAGTCTAATGAAAAACTGTTTTTT
TRBJ2-7	TRBV27	NA	TRBD1	CASSPAGTGGREQYF	TGTGCCAGCAGTCCGGCGGGGACAGGGGGTCGCGAGCAGTACTTC
TRBJ2-7	TRBV11-1	NA	NA	CASSLVGGPSYEQYF	TGTGCCAGCAGCTTAGTGGGAGGCCCATCCTACGAGCAGTACTTC
TRBJ2-4	TRBV9	NA	NA	CASSVGWEVSKNIQYF	TGTGCCAGCAGCGTAGGTTGGGAGGTATCCAAAAACATTCAGTACTTC
TRBJ2-1	TRBV3-1/TRBV3-2	once	TRBD2	CASSQGGDYVFPEQFF	TGTGCCAGCAGCCAAGGAGGGGACTACGTTTTCCCTGAGCAGTTCTTC
TRBJ2-1	TRBV15	NA	NA	CATSRGGGSEQFF	TGTGCCACCAGCAGAGGGGGGGGCAGTGAGCAGTTCTTC
TRBJ1-2	TRBV19	NA	NA	CASSIRTARNYGYTF	TGTGCCAGTAGTATTCGAACAGCCAGAAACTATGGCTACACCTTC
TRBJ2-1	TRBV18	NA	NA	CASSPSSSHNEQFF	TGTGCCAGCTCACCCTCTAGCTCCCACAATGAGCAGTTCTTC
TRBJ2-7	TRBV18	NA	NA	CASSPPDSYEQYF	TGTGCCAGCTCACCTCCGGACAGCTACGAGCAGTACTTC
TRBJ2-5	TRBV19	NA	TRBD2	CASSMQAGVETQYF	TGTGCCAGTAGTATGCAAGCGGGGGTAGAGACCCAGTACTTC
TRBJ1-2	TRBV4-2	NA	TRBD1	CASSQDGTGNNYGYTF	TGTGCCAGCAGCCAAGACGGGACAGGGAACAACTATGGCTACACCTTC
TRBJ1-5	TRBV4-2	NA	NA	CASSQGGLDQPQHF	TGTGCCAGCAGCCAGGGAGGGTTAGACCAGCCCCAGCATTTT
TRBJ1-1	TRBV12-3/TRBV12-4	NA	NA	CASSEGEAFF	TGTGCCAGCTCCGAGGGTGAAGCTTTCTTT
TRBJ2-3	TRBV9	NA	NA	CASSVSSTDTQYF	TGTGCCAGCAGCGTATCGAGCACAGATACGCAGTATTTT
TRBJ1-3	TRBV7-2	NA	TRBD1	CASSSVTGGSGNTIYF	TGTGCCAGCAGCTCAGTTACAGGGGGAAGTGGAAACACCATATATTTT
TRBJ2-7	TRBV4-3	NA	TRBD2	CASSQDWREEGDEQYF	TGCGCCAGCAGCCAAGACTGGCGGGAGGAAGGGGACGAGCAGTACTTC
TRBJ1-2	TRBV5-8	NA	NA	CASSILAGYTF	NA
TRBJ2-1	TRBV4-1	few	NA	CASRGGRAEQFF	TGCGCCAGCAGGGGGGGACGAGCTGAGCAGTTCTTC
TRBJ1-1	TRBV5-1	NA	NA	CASSAGANTEAFF	TGCGCCAGCAGCGCAGGGGCGAACACTGAAGCTTTCTTT
TRBJ2-1	TRBV10-3	once	TRBD1	CAISEADRGLTNEQFF	TGTGCCATCAGTGAGGCCGACAGGGGATTGACGAATGAGCAGTTCTTC
TRBJ2-3	TRBV4-3	NA	NA	CASSQDASLNTDTQYF	TGCGCCAGCAGCCAAGATGCTAGCTTGAACACAGATACGCAGTATTTT
TRBJ1-4	TRBV12-3/TRBV12-4	NA	TRBD1	CASRDRGYEKLFF	TGTGCCAGCCGGGACAGGGGATATGAAAAACTGTTTTTT
TRBJ2-1	TRBV11-2	NA	NA	CASSPGIVRQGRDNEQFF	TGTGCCAGCAGCCCGGGCATTGTAAGACAGGGGAGGGACAATGAGCAGTTCTTC
TRBJ2-1	TRBV2	NA	NA	CASSEGGLSYNEQFF	TGTGCCAGCAGTGAAGGGGGGCTCAGCTACAATGAGCAGTTCTTC
TRBJ1-1	TRBV18	NA	NA	CASSPAGLDTEAFF	TGTGCCAGCTCACCAGCGGGTTTGGACACTGAAGCTTTCTTT
TRBJ2-7	TRBV4-1	NA	TRBD1	CASSQDGQGGNEQYF	TGCGCCAGCAGCCAAGACGGACAGGGTGGGAACGAGCAGTACTTC
TRBJ2-1	TRBV6-2/TRBV6-3	NA	TRBD2	CASSYSSGGQDEQFF	TGTGCCAGCAGTTACAGCTCGGGGGGGCAGGATGAGCAGTTCTTC
TRBJ1-5	TRBV9	NA	TRBD1	CASSISTGSNQPQHF	TGTGCCAGCAGCATCTCGACAGGGAGTAATCAGCCCCAGCATTTT
TRBJ2-2	TRBV15	NA	TRBD2	CATSLFLSGPGLAGGELFF	TGTGCCACCAGCCTCTTCCTGTCGGGGCCGGGACTAGCGGGCGGGGAGCTGTTTTTT
TRBJ2-1	TRBV11-2	NA	TRBD2	CASSLLYTSGTYNEQFF	TGTGCCAGCAGCTTACTATACACTAGCGGTACCTACAATGAGCAGTTCTTC